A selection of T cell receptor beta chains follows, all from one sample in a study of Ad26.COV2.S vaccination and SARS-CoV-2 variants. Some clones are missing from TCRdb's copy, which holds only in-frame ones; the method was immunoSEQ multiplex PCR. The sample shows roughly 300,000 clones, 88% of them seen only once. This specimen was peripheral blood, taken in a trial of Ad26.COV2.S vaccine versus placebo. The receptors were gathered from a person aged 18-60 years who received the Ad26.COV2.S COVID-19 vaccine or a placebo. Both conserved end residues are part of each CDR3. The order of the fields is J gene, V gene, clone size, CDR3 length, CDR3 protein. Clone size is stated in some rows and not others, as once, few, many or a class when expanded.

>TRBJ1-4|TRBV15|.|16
CATSRTGTGLNEKLFF
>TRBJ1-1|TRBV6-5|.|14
CAGTVGIMNTEAFF
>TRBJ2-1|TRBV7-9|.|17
CASSSPGLYTGPGEQFF
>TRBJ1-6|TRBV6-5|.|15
CASSYSKFGHSPLHF
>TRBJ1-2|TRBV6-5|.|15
CASRSHGGNGYGYTF
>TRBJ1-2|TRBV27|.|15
CASSLSMGRNYGYTF
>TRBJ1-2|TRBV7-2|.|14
CASRLAGTPYGYTF
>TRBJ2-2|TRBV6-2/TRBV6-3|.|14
CASSQGLRTGELFF
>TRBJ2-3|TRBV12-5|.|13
CASAQGDTDTQYF
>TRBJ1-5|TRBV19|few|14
CASGTGVPNQPQHF
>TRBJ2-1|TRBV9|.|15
CASSAIADSYNEQFF
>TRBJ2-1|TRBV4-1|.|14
CASSQPDRPNEQFF
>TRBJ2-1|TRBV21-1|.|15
CASSKRPSGCNEQFF
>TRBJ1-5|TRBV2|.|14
CASSDSGGGQPQHF
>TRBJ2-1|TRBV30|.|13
CAWSRGLGNEQFF
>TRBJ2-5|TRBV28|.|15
CASSPTSGKLETQYF
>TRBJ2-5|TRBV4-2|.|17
CASSQDGLAGEGETQYF
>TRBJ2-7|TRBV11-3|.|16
CASSLGVSKDSYEQYF
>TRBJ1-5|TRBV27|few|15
CASSPQGARNQPQHF
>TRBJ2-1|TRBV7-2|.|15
CASSLSGRMGNEQFF